A selection of T cell receptor beta chains follows, all from one sample in a study of beta chain features in type 1 diabetes. The method was immunoSEQ multiplex PCR; TCRdb's version includes in-frame clones alone and lacks a portion of them. The sample yields 600,000 to 700,000 clones, around 12% seen once. Sample: naive CD4+ T cells from blood. These receptors were obtained from a man younger than 45 with type 1 diabetes. Both conserved end residues are part of each CDR3. The D gene is left open where the match is weak. Where a row states a size, it is once, few, many or the class of an expanded clone; other rows omit it.

clone_size j_call d_call v_call cdr3_aa cdr3_nt
. TRBJ2-4 . TRBV7-2 CASSSRTVKNIQYF TGTGCCAGCAGCTCCAGGACAGTAAAAAACATTCAGTACTTC
few TRBJ1-1 . TRBV19 CASSMGENTEAFF TGTGCCAGTAGTATGGGAGAGAACACTGAAGCTTTCTTT
few TRBJ2-1 . TRBV19 CASSTSRSYNEQFF TGTGCCAGTAGTACTAGCCGCTCCTACAATGAGCAGTTCTTC
. TRBJ1-6 TRBD1 TRBV5-5 CASSLTGQGNSPLHF TGTGCCAGCAGCTTGACGGGACAGGGTAACTCACCCCTCCACTTT
once TRBJ1-6 . TRBV4-1 CASSQERVRDSPLHF TGCGCCAGCAGCCAAGAGAGGGTGAGGGATTCACCCCTCCACTTT
. TRBJ2-5 . TRBV5-4 CASSLRVGVLYQETQYF TGTGCCAGCAGCTTGAGGGTTGGGGTCTTGTACCAAGAGACCCAGTACTTC
. TRBJ2-5 . TRBV10-1 CASSLSYQETQYF TGCGCCAGCAGCCTCTCGTACCAAGAGACCCAGTACTTC
few TRBJ1-3 . TRBV7-9 CASRRVDSGNTIYF TGTGCCAGCAGGCGGGTCGACTCTGGAAACACCATATATTTT
few TRBJ1-1 . TRBV19 CASSVSGGDLNTEAFF TGTGCCAGTAGTGTATCGGGTGGAGACCTGAACACTGAAGCTTTCTTT
few TRBJ1-6 TRBD1 TRBV30 CAWRGRTGSSPLHF TGTGCCTGGCGGGGGAGGACAGGTTCCTCACCCCTCCACTTT
. TRBJ1-4 . TRBV30 CAWSVTGQEKLFF TGTGCCTGGAGTGTCACAGGGCAAGAAAAACTGTTTTTT
few TRBJ2-5 . TRBV7-2 CASSLVSGIPKETQYF TGTGCCAGCAGCTTAGTCTCCGGAATTCCGAAAGAGACCCAGTACTTC
. TRBJ2-1 TRBD1 TRBV5-4 CASSTGQDLSNEQFF TGTGCCAGCAGCACGGGACAGGATCTTAGCAATGAGCAGTTCTTC
few TRBJ1-3 . TRBV7-9 CASTLTGNGNTTYF TGTGCCAGCACCCTTACAGGCAACGGAAACACCACATATTTT
once TRBJ2-7 . TRBV5-1 CASSLVGRGREQYF TGCGCCAGCAGCTTGGTAGGTAGGGGTCGCGAGCAGTACTTC
. TRBJ1-5 . TRBV18 CASSPVRSNQPQHF TGTGCCAGCTCACCTGTCCGGAGCAATCAGCCCCAGCATTTT
. TRBJ2-3 . TRBV5-6 CASSVRLVPHTDTQYF TGTGCCAGCAGCGTAAGACTAGTCCCACACACAGATACGCAGTATTTT
few TRBJ2-1 . TRBV27 CASSATAHAGLNYNEQFF TGTGCCAGCAGTGCTACGGCACATGCAGGACTAAACTACAATGAGCAGTTCTTC
. TRBJ2-3 . TRBV11-3 CASRFQRSPSDTQYF TGTGCCAGCAGGTTCCAACGGAGCCCCTCAGATACGCAGTATTTT
few TRBJ2-1 . TRBV19 CASSTQGNEQFF TGTGCCAGTAGTACTCAGGGAAATGAGCAGTTCTTC
few TRBJ2-5 TRBD2 TRBV7-2 CASSFAGEETQYF TGTGCCAGCAGCTTTGCGGGGGAGGAGACCCAGTACTTC
. TRBJ2-3 . TRBV9 CASSRGGSTDTQYF TGTGCCAGCAGCCGAGGGGGTTCCACAGATACGCAGTATTTT
few TRBJ2-2 TRBD1 TRBV29-1 CSVRTGNTGELFF TGCAGCGTACGGACAGGGAATACCGGGGAGCTGTTTTTT
few TRBJ1-2 TRBD1 TRBV4-3 CASSQERLDRDGYTF TGCGCCAGCAGCCAAGAACGACTGGACAGGGATGGCTACACCTTC
few TRBJ1-1 . TRBV7-8 CASSLGAGNEHTEAFF TGTGCCAGCAGCTTAGGGGCAGGGAATGAGCACACTGAAGCTTTCTTT
few TRBJ2-7 . TRBV21-1 CASSKGRPLDCYEQYF TGTGCCAGCAGCAAAGGGAGGCCACTGGATTGCTACGAGCAGTACTTC
few TRBJ1-4 . TRBV7-8 CASSLVGGEKLFF TGTGCCAGCAGCTTAGTCGGCGGGGAAAAACTGTTTTTT
few TRBJ2-3 . TRBV9 CASSLSLTDTQYF TGTGCCAGCAGCCTCTCTCTCACAGATACGCAGTATTTT
. TRBJ2-2 . TRBV6-6 CASIRQLLGTGELFF TGTGCCAGCATACGACAACTCCTGGGGACCGGGGAGCTGTTTTTT
few TRBJ2-1 TRBD1 TRBV6-5 CASRIDRGQDNEQFF TGTGCCAGCAGGATAGACAGGGGGCAGGACAATGAGCAGTTCTTC
. TRBJ2-3 . TRBV5-4 CASSSALASGTDTQYF TGTGCCAGCAGCTCTGCACTAGCTTCTGGCACAGATACGCAGTATTTT
few TRBJ2-5 . TRBV25-1 CASRPSGAGVQYF TGTGCCAGCAGACCCAGCGGGGCAGGGGTTCAGTACTTC